These T cell receptor beta chains were read from a single sample in a study of CD8 T cells in ankylosing spondylitis. TCRdb re-called the 5' RACE reads with MiXCR, one entry per CDR3 protein. The table lists a few hundred thousand distinct CDR3 sequences, roughly 8% of them singletons. The material sequenced was blood, either unsorted or a sorted T cell fraction (not recorded which). These receptors were taken from a male donor with ankylosing spondylitis. Each CDR3 is given with its conserved first and last residue. A D gene is named only where the DNA matches it firmly. Clone size is not always given. Where it is, it says once, few, many or a class for expanded clones.

J gene: TRBJ2-1; D gene: TRBD2; CDR3 length: 15; clone size: many; V gene: TRBV5-1; CDR3 protein: CASSLTGTSVNEQFF; CDR3 DNA: TGCGCCAGCAGCTTAACCGGGACTAGCGTTAATGAGCAGTTCTTC
J gene: TRBJ2-7; D gene: TRBD1; CDR3 length: 12; clone size: few; V gene: TRBV29-1; CDR3 protein: CSVAQGTREQYF; CDR3 DNA: TGCAGCGTTGCACAGGGGACGCGGGAGCAGTACTTC
J gene: TRBJ2-7; D gene: NA; CDR3 length: 14; clone size: few; V gene: TRBV7-8; CDR3 protein: CASSSSFRGYEQYF; CDR3 DNA: TGTGCCAGCAGCTCGTCGTTCCGAGGCTACGAGCAGTACTTC
J gene: TRBJ2-6; D gene: NA; CDR3 length: 18; clone size: few; V gene: TRBV11-1; CDR3 protein: CASSFLPKDSSGANVLTF; CDR3 DNA: TGTGCCAGCAGCTTCCTCCCGAAAGACTCCTCTGGGGCCAACGTCCTGACTTTC
J gene: TRBJ1-6; D gene: NA; CDR3 length: 15; clone size: few; V gene: TRBV2; CDR3 protein: CASDRSPNGRTPLHF; CDR3 DNA: TGTGCCAGCGACCGAAGCCCGAATGGCCGTACACCCCTCCACTTT
J gene: TRBJ2-1; D gene: TRBD2; CDR3 length: 13; clone size: NA; V gene: TRBV28; CDR3 protein: CASGLAVYNEQFF; CDR3 DNA: TGTGCCAGCGGACTAGCGGTCTACAATGAGCAGTTCTTC
J gene: TRBJ2-6; D gene: NA; CDR3 length: 17; clone size: few; V gene: TRBV18; CDR3 protein: CASSKFWDNSGANVLTF; CDR3 DNA: TGTGCCAGCTCGAAGTTCTGGGACAACTCTGGGGCCAACGTCCTGACTTTC
J gene: TRBJ2-2; D gene: NA; CDR3 length: 14; clone size: NA; V gene: TRBV18; CDR3 protein: CASSPPDGTGELFF; CDR3 DNA: TGTGCCAGCTCACCACCCGACGGCACCGGGGAGCTGTTTTTT
J gene: TRBJ2-1; D gene: TRBD1; CDR3 length: 16; clone size: many; V gene: TRBV4-2; CDR3 protein: CASSLSRQGSHNEQFF; CDR3 DNA: TGTGCCAGCAGCCTAAGTAGACAGGGGTCCCACAATGAGCAGTTCTTC
J gene: TRBJ2-7; D gene: TRBD2; CDR3 length: 14; clone size: many; V gene: TRBV12-3/TRBV12-4; CDR3 protein: CASRKAGEGYEQYF; CDR3 DNA: TGTGCCAGCAGGAAAGCGGGAGAAGGTTACGAGCAGTACTTC
J gene: TRBJ2-3; D gene: TRBD2; CDR3 length: 17; clone size: NA; V gene: TRBV10-3; CDR3 protein: CAIRTPRNSGRPDTQYF; CDR3 DNA: TGTGCCATCAGAACACCCCGAAATAGCGGGAGACCAGATACGCAGTATTTT
J gene: TRBJ2-1; D gene: TRBD2; CDR3 length: 15; clone size: NA; V gene: TRBV5-1; CDR3 protein: CASSLLGLAGAEQFF; CDR3 DNA: TGCGCCAGCAGCTTGCTGGGACTAGCGGGAGCTGAGCAGTTCTTC
J gene: TRBJ1-3; D gene: NA; CDR3 length: 14; clone size: NA; V gene: TRBV12-3/TRBV12-4; CDR3 protein: CASSLGRSGNTIYF; CDR3 DNA: TGTGCCAGCAGTTTGGGACGCTCTGGAAACACCATATATTTT
J gene: TRBJ2-3; D gene: TRBD2; CDR3 length: 15; clone size: many; V gene: TRBV7-9; CDR3 protein: CASSQRGLAERTQYF; CDR3 DNA: TGTGCCAGCAGCCAAAGGGGACTAGCAGAGCGGACGCAGTATTTT
J gene: TRBJ2-7; D gene: NA; CDR3 length: 12; clone size: few; V gene: TRBV20-1; CDR3 protein: CSAITPSYEQYF; CDR3 DNA: TGCAGTGCTATTACACCCTCCTACGAGCAGTACTTC
J gene: TRBJ2-1; D gene: TRBD1; CDR3 length: 13; clone size: NA; V gene: TRBV2; CDR3 protein: CASRKDRGNEQFF; CDR3 DNA: TGTGCCAGCAGGAAAGACAGGGGTAATGAGCAGTTCTTC
J gene: TRBJ2-7; D gene: NA; CDR3 length: 14; clone size: many; V gene: TRBV11-1; CDR3 protein: CASSRRRAPYEQYF; CDR3 DNA: TGTGCCAGCAGCCGCAGGAGGGCGCCCTACGAGCAGTACTTC
J gene: TRBJ2-3; D gene: NA; CDR3 length: 13; clone size: few; V gene: TRBV12-3/TRBV12-4; CDR3 protein: CASSDSQGDTQYF; CDR3 DNA: TGTGCCAGCAGTGATTCACAGGGAGATACGCAGTATTTT
J gene: TRBJ1-1; D gene: NA; CDR3 length: 15; clone size: NA; V gene: TRBV5-1; CDR3 protein: CASSLDFGGPIEAFF; CDR3 DNA: TGCGCCAGCAGCTTGGACTTCGGGGGCCCCATTGAAGCTTTCTTT
J gene: TRBJ2-5; D gene: TRBD1; CDR3 length: 14; clone size: few; V gene: TRBV10-3; CDR3 protein: CAISRQGGEETQYF; CDR3 DNA: TGTGCCATCAGTCGACAGGGGGGGGAGGAGACCCAGTACTTC
J gene: TRBJ1-3; D gene: NA; CDR3 length: 14; clone size: NA; V gene: TRBV12-3/TRBV12-4; CDR3 protein: CASSFESSGNTIYF; CDR3 DNA: TGTGCCAGCAGTTTCGAAAGCTCTGGAAACACCATATATTTT
J gene: TRBJ2-7; D gene: NA; CDR3 length: 14; clone size: NA; V gene: TRBV9; CDR3 protein: CASSVGTHPYEQYF; CDR3 DNA: TGTGCCAGCAGCGTAGGGACCCACCCCTACGAGCAGTACTTC
J gene: TRBJ2-7; D gene: NA; CDR3 length: 12; clone size: NA; V gene: TRBV7-9; CDR3 protein: CASSLDPSGQYF; CDR3 DNA: TGTGCCAGCAGCTTAGATCCATCGGGGCAGTACTTC
J gene: TRBJ2-6; D gene: NA; CDR3 length: 13; clone size: NA; V gene: TRBV7-9; CDR3 protein: CASSFPGANVLTF; CDR3 DNA: TGTGCCAGCAGCTTTCCTGGGGCCAACGTCCTGACTTTC
J gene: TRBJ2-7; D gene: NA; CDR3 length: 12; clone size: NA; V gene: TRBV20-1; CDR3 protein: CSATQVTYEQYF; CDR3 DNA: TGCAGTGCCACCCAAGTTACCTACGAGCAGTACTTC
J gene: TRBJ2-1; D gene: TRBD2; CDR3 length: 15; clone size: few; V gene: TRBV11-3; CDR3 protein: CASSAGTISYNEQFF; CDR3 DNA: TGTGCCAGCAGCGCTGGGACTATCTCCTACAATGAGCAGTTCTTC
J gene: TRBJ2-2; D gene: NA; CDR3 length: 13; clone size: NA; V gene: TRBV20-1; CDR3 protein: CSATGTTPGELFF; CDR3 DNA: TGCAGTGCTACCGGGACAACCCCCGGGGAGCTGTTTTTT
J gene: TRBJ2-2; D gene: NA; CDR3 length: 11; clone size: many; V gene: TRBV7-3; CDR3 protein: CASSLSGELFF; CDR3 DNA: TGTGCCAGCAGCCTATCCGGGGAGCTGTTTTTT
J gene: TRBJ2-3; D gene: TRBD2; CDR3 length: 17; clone size: few; V gene: TRBV27; CDR3 protein: CASRPLAGPLPTDTQYF; CDR3 DNA: TGTGCCAGCAGACCCCTAGCGGGACCCCTACCCACAGATACGCAGTATTTT
J gene: TRBJ1-1; D gene: NA; CDR3 length: 15; clone size: many; V gene: TRBV18; CDR3 protein: CASSPPANSNTEAFF; CDR3 DNA: TGTGCCAGCTCACCACCTGCGAACTCGAACACTGAAGCTTTCTTT
J gene: TRBJ1-1; D gene: NA; CDR3 length: 15; clone size: NA; V gene: TRBV4-2; CDR3 protein: CASRSDISMNTEAFF; CDR3 DNA: TGTGCCAGCAGATCGGACATCTCCATGAACACTGAAGCTTTCTTT
J gene: TRBJ2-7; D gene: TRBD2; CDR3 length: 17; clone size: many; V gene: TRBV3-1; CDR3 protein: CASSLGVSSGTSYEQYF; CDR3 DNA: TGTGCCAGCAGCCTTGGGGTGTCCAGCGGGACTTCGTACGAGCAGTACTTC
J gene: TRBJ1-4; D gene: TRBD1; CDR3 length: 19; clone size: few; V gene: TRBV3-1; CDR3 protein: CASSQDLRDRGLANEKLFF; CDR3 DNA: TGTGCCAGCAGCCAAGATCTTCGGGACAGGGGGCTCGCTAATGAAAAACTGTTTTTT
J gene: TRBJ2-5; D gene: TRBD2; CDR3 length: 16; clone size: NA; V gene: TRBV4-2; CDR3 protein: CASSQKGAGGLETQYF; CDR3 DNA: TGTGCCAGCAGCCAGAAAGGCGCGGGAGGGCTAGAGACCCAGTACTTC
J gene: TRBJ2-5; D gene: NA; CDR3 length: 14; clone size: NA; V gene: TRBV7-3; CDR3 protein: CASSFQGGEETQYF; CDR3 DNA: TGTGCCAGCAGCTTCCAGGGCGGTGAGGAGACCCAGTACTTC
J gene: TRBJ1-2; D gene: NA; CDR3 length: 13; clone size: NA; V gene: TRBV4-2; CDR3 protein: CASSQVPGYGYTF; CDR3 DNA: TGTGCCAGCAGCCAAGTCCCGGGCTATGGCTACACCTTC
J gene: TRBJ2-5; D gene: TRBD2; CDR3 length: 18; clone size: NA; V gene: TRBV20-1; CDR3 protein: CSAEGGSLAVPYQETQYF; CDR3 DNA: TGCAGTGCTGAGGGAGGGTCACTAGCGGTCCCGTACCAAGAGACCCAGTACTTC
J gene: TRBJ2-7; D gene: TRBD2; CDR3 length: 16; clone size: few; V gene: TRBV3-1; CDR3 protein: CASSQGLLAGYYEQYF; CDR3 DNA: TGTGCCAGCAGCCAAGGTCTACTAGCGGGATACTACGAGCAGTACTTC
J gene: TRBJ2-7; D gene: NA; CDR3 length: 14; clone size: few; V gene: TRBV20-1; CDR3 protein: CSARMAGLYYEQYF; CDR3 DNA: TGCAGTGCTAGAATGGCGGGGCTGTACTACGAGCAGTACTTC
J gene: TRBJ2-7; D gene: TRBD1; CDR3 length: 15; clone size: few; V gene: TRBV12-3/TRBV12-4; CDR3 protein: CASRNTGQVRREQYF; CDR3 DNA: TGTGCCAGCAGGAATACGGGACAGGTCCGTCGCGAGCAGTACTTC
J gene: TRBJ2-5; D gene: NA; CDR3 length: 14; clone size: many; V gene: TRBV18; CDR3 protein: CASSPRQLGETQYF; CDR3 DNA: TGTGCCAGCTCACCCAGACAGCTAGGAGAGACCCAGTACTTC
J gene: TRBJ2-7; D gene: TRBD2; CDR3 length: 13; clone size: many; V gene: TRBV29-1; CDR3 protein: CSHSGPGREEQYF; CDR3 DNA: TGCAGCCACTCAGGACCGGGGAGGGAAGAGCAGTACTTC
J gene: TRBJ2-5; D gene: NA; CDR3 length: 11; clone size: NA; V gene: TRBV14; CDR3 protein: CASSHKETQYF; CDR3 DNA: TGTGCCAGCAGCCACAAAGAGACCCAGTACTTC
J gene: TRBJ2-1; D gene: NA; CDR3 length: 22; clone size: NA; V gene: TRBV5-1; CDR3 protein: CASSLNQNHRVGNDRLDNEQFF; CDR3 DNA: TGCGCCAGCAGCTTGAACCAGAACCACAGGGTAGGAAACGATAGATTGGACAATGAGCAGTTCTTC
J gene: TRBJ2-3; D gene: NA; CDR3 length: 12; clone size: few; V gene: TRBV10-3; CDR3 protein: CAISEGVFVQYF; CDR3 DNA: TGTGCCATCAGTGAAGGGGTGTTCGTGCAGTATTTT
J gene: TRBJ2-5; D gene: TRBD2; CDR3 length: 17; clone size: few; V gene: TRBV19; CDR3 protein: CASSSTPGTSWSETQYF; CDR3 DNA: TGTGCCAGTAGTTCGACTCCCGGGACTAGTTGGTCAGAGACCCAGTACTTC
J gene: TRBJ1-4; D gene: NA; CDR3 length: 15; clone size: NA; V gene: TRBV11-3; CDR3 protein: CASSPGSSFDEKLFF; CDR3 DNA: TGTGCCAGCAGCCCGGGGTCTTCCTTTGATGAAAAACTGTTTTTT
J gene: TRBJ2-1; D gene: NA; CDR3 length: 13; clone size: few; V gene: TRBV5-1; CDR3 protein: CASSITSQAEQFF; CDR3 DNA: TGCGCCAGCAGCATCACATCCCAGGCTGAGCAGTTCTTC
J gene: TRBJ2-1; D gene: NA; CDR3 length: 12; clone size: NA; V gene: TRBV11-2; CDR3 protein: CASSFPAREQFF; CDR3 DNA: TGTGCCAGCAGCTTTCCGGCACGGGAGCAGTTCTTC
J gene: TRBJ2-7; D gene: TRBD1; CDR3 length: 17; clone size: few; V gene: TRBV11-2; CDR3 protein: CASSLDYLSDRDYEQYF; CDR3 DNA: TGTGCCAGCAGCTTAGATTATCTTTCGGACAGGGACTACGAGCAGTACTTC
J gene: TRBJ2-7; D gene: NA; CDR3 length: 14; clone size: NA; V gene: TRBV19; CDR3 protein: CASTLGGTTYEQYF; CDR3 DNA: TGTGCCAGTACCCTAGGGGGGACTACCTACGAGCAGTACTTC
J gene: TRBJ2-2; D gene: TRBD1; CDR3 length: 14; clone size: few; V gene: TRBV20-1; CDR3 protein: CSALWTGSTGELFF; CDR3 DNA: TGCAGTGCTCTTTGGACAGGCTCCACCGGGGAGCTGTTTTTT
J gene: TRBJ2-5; D gene: TRBD1; CDR3 length: 15; clone size: NA; V gene: TRBV28; CDR3 protein: CASSFPRQGGETQYF; CDR3 DNA: TGTGCCAGCAGTTTCCCCCGACAGGGTGGAGAGACCCAGTACTTC
J gene: TRBJ2-1; D gene: TRBD2; CDR3 length: 16; clone size: few; V gene: TRBV12-3/TRBV12-4; CDR3 protein: CASSYLSGRAGNEQFF; CDR3 DNA: TGTGCCAGCAGTTACCTTAGCGGGAGGGCCGGGAATGAGCAGTTCTTC
J gene: TRBJ1-4; D gene: NA; CDR3 length: 14; clone size: NA; V gene: TRBV20-1; CDR3 protein: CSAGTPAPREKLFF; CDR3 DNA: TGCAGTGCCGGGACCCCGGCGCCCCGTGAAAAACTGTTTTTT
J gene: TRBJ2-5; D gene: NA; CDR3 length: 16; clone size: few; V gene: TRBV2; CDR3 protein: CASSEGGLRPQETQYF; CDR3 DNA: TGTGCCAGCAGTGAAGGAGGGTTACGGCCTCAAGAGACCCAGTACTTC
J gene: TRBJ2-2; D gene: NA; CDR3 length: 13; clone size: few; V gene: TRBV29-1; CDR3 protein: CSVEGLNTGELFF; CDR3 DNA: TGCAGCGTTGAGGGACTCAACACCGGGGAGCTGTTTTTT
J gene: TRBJ1-5; D gene: TRBD1; CDR3 length: 15; clone size: many; V gene: TRBV20-1; CDR3 protein: CSATMTGGRSQPQHF; CDR3 DNA: TGCAGTGCAACGATGACAGGGGGCAGGAGTCAGCCCCAGCATTTT
J gene: TRBJ2-7; D gene: TRBD2; CDR3 length: 16; clone size: NA; V gene: TRBV14; CDR3 protein: CASSQDSASGRFEQYF; CDR3 DNA: TGTGCCAGCAGCCAAGATTCGGCTAGCGGGAGGTTTGAGCAGTACTTC
J gene: TRBJ1-1; D gene: NA; CDR3 length: 16; clone size: NA; V gene: TRBV2; CDR3 protein: CASKLDSGALNTEAFF; CDR3 DNA: TGTGCCAGCAAGTTGGATTCCGGTGCCCTGAACACTGAAGCTTTCTTT